This is a list of T cell receptor beta chains from one sample in a study of CD8 T cells in Susac syndrome. TCRdb re-called the immunoSEQ multiplex PCR reads through MiXCR, storing one row per CDR3 protein. The sample carries around 130,000 distinct CDR3 sequences, about 95% recorded once. What was sequenced was CD4+ T cells from PBMCs. The receptors here all came from a human donor in good health. The CDR3 runs from the conserved cysteine through the conserved F or W. The order of the fields is CDR3 length, J gene, V gene, clone size, D gene, CDR3 protein, CDR3 DNA. The D gene is left open where the match is weak. A clone size is listed for some rows: how often the clone was seen (once, few, many), or a class if it is expanded.

length: 15
J: TRBJ2-1
V: TRBV24-1
size: NA
D: NA
CDR3: CATEPGGRLYNEQFF
DNA: TGTGCCACCGAGCCTGGGGGGAGGCTTTACAATGAGCAGTTCTTC

length: 14
J: TRBJ2-3
V: TRBV6-1
size: NA
D: TRBD2
CDR3: CATSLAGVGDTQYF
DNA: TGTGCCACATCCTTGGCGGGAGTGGGAGATACGCAGTATTTT

length: 14
J: TRBJ1-4
V: TRBV28
size: NA
D: NA
CDR3: CATNRQATNEKLFF
DNA: TGTGCCACCAACCGACAGGCAACTAATGAAAAACTGTTTTTT

length: 13
J: TRBJ1-1
V: TRBV20-1
size: NA
D: TRBD1
CDR3: CSAGGQVNTEAFF
DNA: TGCAGTGCCGGTGGACAGGTGAACACTGAAGCTTTCTTT

length: 20
J: TRBJ2-6
V: TRBV3-1
size: NA
D: TRBD2
CDR3: CASSPVGTSGSLPGANVLTF
DNA: TGTGCCAGCAGCCCCGTCGGGACTAGCGGGAGCCTACCTGGGGCCAACGTCCTGACTTTC

length: 15
J: TRBJ2-7
V: TRBV19
size: NA
D: TRBD1
CDR3: CASSRTGVDTYEQYF
DNA: TGTGCCAGTAGTAGGACAGGGGTGGATACCTACGAGCAGTACTTC

length: 14
J: TRBJ2-7
V: TRBV28
size: NA
D: NA
CDR3: CASTRTESAYEQYF
DNA: TGTGCCAGCACCCGGACGGAGAGCGCCTACGAGCAGTACTTC

length: 14
J: TRBJ2-7
V: TRBV2
size: NA
D: TRBD2
CDR3: CASSSGRGDYEQYF
DNA: TGTGCCAGCAGTAGCGGGAGAGGGGACTACGAGCAGTACTTC

length: 16
J: TRBJ2-4
V: TRBV18
size: once
D: TRBD2
CDR3: CASSVGLAGAKNIQYF
DNA: TGTGCCAGCTCAGTCGGACTAGCGGGAGCCAAAAACATTCAGTACTTC

length: 13
J: TRBJ2-7
V: TRBV3-1
size: NA
D: NA
CDR3: CASSFGTPGEQYF
DNA: TGTGCCAGCAGCTTTGGGACTCCGGGGGAGCAGTACTTC

length: 14
J: TRBJ2-4
V: TRBV5-4
size: NA
D: NA
CDR3: CASSLDSKGNIQYF
DNA: TGTGCCAGCAGCTTGGACAGCAAAGGAAACATTCAGTACTTC

length: 13
J: TRBJ2-1
V: TRBV29-1
size: NA
D: NA
CDR3: CSVDFGASTEQFF
DNA: TGCAGCGTTGATTTTGGGGCAAGTACTGAGCAGTTCTTC

length: 14
J: TRBJ2-7
V: TRBV28
size: once
D: TRBD2
CDR3: CASGWTSGRLEQYF
DNA: TGTGCCAGCGGATGGACTAGCGGGAGGCTCGAGCAGTACTTC